These T cell receptor beta chains were read from a single sample in a study of glioma-infiltrating T cells after dendritic cell vaccination. Data came from immunoSEQ multiplex PCR; TCRdb stores just in-frame clones and leaves some out. The profile shows 80,000 to 100,000 clones, less than 90% of them singletons. The sample here was blood, taken after dendritic cell vaccination. Every receptor here comes from a human donor with glioblastoma. Each CDR3 is given with its conserved first and last residue. D genes are given only for firm matches. Some rows have no size entry. The others give once, few or many, or a class for an expanded clone.

DNA: TGTGCCAGCTCACCTTTAGTGAACACTGAAGCTTTCTTT
CDR3: CASSPLVNTEAFF
J: TRBJ1-1
D: .
V: TRBV18
size: .

DNA: TGTGCCAGCAGCTTAGCGGGTTGGGAGACCCAGTACTTC
CDR3: CASSLAGWETQYF
J: TRBJ2-5
D: .
V: TRBV7-3
size: .

DNA: TGTGCCAGCAGTGAAAGAATGGACAGGGGGCCTAACTATGGCTACACCTTC
CDR3: CASSERMDRGPNYGYTF
J: TRBJ1-2
D: TRBD1
V: TRBV6-1
size: .

DNA: TGCGCCAGCAGCTTCCAGGGGAAGGTTGAGCAGTACTTC
CDR3: CASSFQGKVEQYF
J: TRBJ2-7
D: .
V: TRBV5-1
size: .

DNA: TGTGCCAGCAGTGAATATCAGGGCGGCAACTATGGCTACACCTTC
CDR3: CASSEYQGGNYGYTF
J: TRBJ1-2
D: .
V: TRBV6-1
size: .

DNA: TGTGCCAGCACCGGGACTAACCCCGACAATGAGCAGTTCTTC
CDR3: CASTGTNPDNEQFF
J: TRBJ2-1
D: TRBD2
V: TRBV2
size: .

DNA: TGTGCCATCGACCGGACAGGGCGTGACACTGAAGCTTTCTTT
CDR3: CAIDRTGRDTEAFF
J: TRBJ1-1
D: TRBD1
V: TRBV10-3
size: .

DNA: TGTGCCAGCGGGGTCACTAGCGGAACCTACAATGAGCAGTTCTTC
CDR3: CASGVTSGTYNEQFF
J: TRBJ2-1
D: TRBD2
V: TRBV2
size: few

DNA: TGTGCTAGTGGTTTGTCGGGAGCTGGCGGCTACACCTTC
CDR3: CASGLSGAGGYTF
J: TRBJ1-2
D: .
V: TRBV12-5
size: .

DNA: TGTGCCAGTAGTATAGGTCGGGGGTTGTCAGATACGCAGTATTTT
CDR3: CASSIGRGLSDTQYF
J: TRBJ2-3
D: .
V: TRBV19
size: few

DNA: TGTGCCAGCAGCCTAGGGACTATTGAAAAAGAGACCCAGTACTTC
CDR3: CASSLGTIEKETQYF
J: TRBJ2-5
D: TRBD2
V: TRBV14
size: once

DNA: TGTGCCAGCAGATTCTCTAGCGGGAGCGCGTACTTC
CDR3: CASRFSSGSAYF
J: TRBJ2-7
D: TRBD2
V: TRBV6-1
size: .

DNA: TGTGCCAGCAGGTACAGGGGAGCTAACTATGGCTACACCTTC
CDR3: CASRYRGANYGYTF
J: TRBJ1-2
D: TRBD1
V: TRBV6-1
size: .

DNA: TGTGCCAGCTCACCTGGGGACAGGGTTCGCACCGGGGAGCTGTTTTTT
CDR3: CASSPGDRVRTGELFF
J: TRBJ2-2
D: TRBD1
V: TRBV18
size: .

DNA: TGTGCCAGTAGTATCGATGGAGGGGGCGGGCAGCCCCAGCATTTT
CDR3: CASSIDGGGGQPQHF
J: TRBJ1-5
D: TRBD1
V: TRBV19
size: .

DNA: TGTGCCAGCAGTGGCGAAGGGGGGGCCCTGGGGCAGTACTTC
CDR3: CASSGEGGALGQYF
J: TRBJ2-7
D: .
V: TRBV6-1
size: .

DNA: TGTGCCAGCACCGACCCCGGGCAGGGCGAAGCTTTCTTT
CDR3: CASTDPGQGEAFF
J: TRBJ1-1
D: .
V: TRBV6-5
size: .

DNA: TGCGCCAGCAGCTTTTTGGACAACACAGATACGCAGTATTTT
CDR3: CASSFLDNTDTQYF
J: TRBJ2-3
D: .
V: TRBV5-1
size: .

DNA: TGTGCCAGCAGTGAAGTAGCGGGACAGGGGGCGCCGTGGGTGTCCTACGAGCAGTACTTC
CDR3: CASSEVAGQGAPWVSYEQYF
J: TRBJ2-7
D: TRBD1
V: TRBV6-1
size: .

DNA: TGTGCCAGCAGCTTGGGGACTAGCGGAGCGAACACCGGGGAGCTGTTTTTT
CDR3: CASSLGTSGANTGELFF
J: TRBJ2-2
D: TRBD2
V: TRBV5-4
size: once

DNA: TGTGCCAGCAGTTCTCCCCCGACTAGCATTGGCACAGATACGCAGTATTTT
CDR3: CASSSPPTSIGTDTQYF
J: TRBJ2-3
D: TRBD2
V: TRBV27
size: .

DNA: TGTGCCACCAGCAGAGGTGGGACAGGGAGGTCCGGGGAGCTGTTTTTT
CDR3: CATSRGGTGRSGELFF
J: TRBJ2-2
D: TRBD1
V: TRBV15
size: .

DNA: TGTGCCAGCAGCTTAGCGGACAGGGATCAGCCCCAGCATTTT
CDR3: CASSLADRDQPQHF
J: TRBJ1-5
D: TRBD1
V: TRBV7-8
size: many

DNA: TGTGCCAGCAGCCTAAGGACAGGGACAGGGGTTGCGCAGTATTTT
CDR3: CASSLRTGTGVAQYF
J: TRBJ2-3
D: TRBD1
V: TRBV7-9
size: once

DNA: TGCGCCAGCAGCATTGGACAGGGTGAAGCTTTCTTT
CDR3: CASSIGQGEAFF
J: TRBJ1-1
D: TRBD1
V: TRBV5-1
size: .

DNA: TGTGCCAGTAGTAGGGCTCGAGGCGAGGGTGAGCAGTTCTTC
CDR3: CASSRARGEGEQFF
J: TRBJ2-1
D: .
V: TRBV19
size: .

DNA: TGTGCCAGCAGACCAAGCGGGGGGACCGGGGAGCTGTTTTTT
CDR3: CASRPSGGTGELFF
J: TRBJ2-2
D: TRBD2
V: TRBV6-5
size: .

DNA: TGTGCCACCAGCCTGGAGGTCGGAGTTAATCAGCCCCAGCATTTT
CDR3: CATSLEVGVNQPQHF
J: TRBJ1-5
D: .
V: TRBV15
size: .

DNA: TGTGCCAGCAGTGGGACTAGCGGGACGGGCGAGCAGTACTTC
CDR3: CASSGTSGTGEQYF
J: TRBJ2-7
D: TRBD2
V: TRBV2
size: few

DNA: TGCGCCAGCAGCCCCAGCGGGGGCGTTGGAGGCTACACCTTC
CDR3: CASSPSGGVGGYTF
J: TRBJ1-2
D: .
V: TRBV5-1
size: .

DNA: TGTGCCAGCAGCATAGCGGGAGCGCACGAATTGGTCTTC
CDR3: CASSIAGAHELVF
J: TRBJ2-7
D: TRBD2
V: TRBV11-2
size: few

DNA: TGTGCCAGCAGTGAGGCAGTCGGGACAGGGACTAACTATGGCTACACCTTC
CDR3: CASSEAVGTGTNYGYTF
J: TRBJ1-2
D: TRBD1
V: TRBV6-1
size: .

DNA: TGTGCCAGCAGTGCGCCGACTAGCGGGAGTACCCATGGCTCCTACGAGCAGTACTTC
CDR3: CASSAPTSGSTHGSYEQYF
J: TRBJ2-7
D: TRBD2
V: TRBV6-4
size: .

DNA: TGTGCCAGCAGCTTGGGGACTAGCGGGCCCACAGATACGCAGTATTTT
CDR3: CASSLGTSGPTDTQYF
J: TRBJ2-3
D: TRBD2
V: TRBV5-4
size: few

DNA: TGTGCGCGGGACAGGGGGCGGTTGGGGGAAGCTTTCTTT
CDR3: CARDRGRLGEAFF
J: TRBJ1-1
D: TRBD1
V: TRBV30
size: .

DNA: TGTGCCAGCAGTTACTCGAGGGGGACAGGGGGCAATGAGCAGTTCTTC
CDR3: CASSYSRGTGGNEQFF
J: TRBJ2-1
D: TRBD1
V: TRBV6-5
size: .

DNA: TGTGCCAGCTCACTACGTCCCGGGACAGGTTTGAACACTGAAGCTTTCTTT
CDR3: CASSLRPGTGLNTEAFF
J: TRBJ1-1
D: TRBD1
V: TRBV18
size: .

DNA: TGCAGCGTTGCAGTAGCTAACACCGGGGAGCTGTTTTTT
CDR3: CSVAVANTGELFF
J: TRBJ2-2
D: .
V: TRBV29-1
size: .

DNA: TGTGCCAGCAGTTTATATCTAGCGAGCAATCAGCCCCAGCATTTT
CDR3: CASSLYLASNQPQHF
J: TRBJ1-5
D: .
V: TRBV27
size: .

DNA: TGTGCCAGCAGCTTAGGGGCCGGTCAAGAGACCCAGTACTTC
CDR3: CASSLGAGQETQYF
J: TRBJ2-5
D: .
V: TRBV7-9
size: .